Following are 32 T cell receptor beta chains from one sample sequenced in a study of cytomegalovirus exposure and HLA in healthy donors. Only in-frame clones appear in the TCRdb table, and some are missing; sequencing was by immunoSEQ multiplex PCR. This table holds about 110,000 clones, roughly 84% found once. Source material: PBMCs. Receptors originate from a young woman in good health and CMV-seronegative.

The J gene is TRBJ1-1, the V gene TRBV29-1, with a possible D match to TRBD1 (5 bases). CDR1 and CDR2 (germline): SQVTM, ANQGSEA. V gave up 5 bases and J gave up 1 base, with 8 bases separating them. The CDR3 is made up of 12 amino acids. The DNA of the CDR3 is TGCAGCGTTAGTCAGGGGAACACTGAAGCTTTCTTT. Protein sequence: CSVSQGNTEAFF.

The rearrangement links TRBV2 to TRBJ1-2, with no clear D. The V end lost 4 bases, the J end lost 3 bases, and 6 bases lay between the germline ends. CDR1 and CDR2 (germline): SNHLY, FYNNEI. There are 12 residues in the CDR3. The CDR3 loop is CASSARDYGYTF. CDR3 nucleotides: TGTGCCAGCAGTGCCCGGGACTATGGCTACACCTTC.

V and J are TRBV15 and TRBJ2-2; D unclear. CDR3 size: 16 residues. Trimming pared 8 bases from V and 0 bases from J, leaving 16 bases between. In germline, CDR1 is LNHNV, CDR2 YYDKDF (reference sequence). The CDR3 region is CATRERRSANTGELFF. CDR3 in DNA: TGTGCCACCCGCGAGCGAAGGAGCGCGAACACCGGGGAGCTGTTTTTT.

V gene TRBV6-1 combines with J gene TRBJ2-5; 8 bases agree with TRBD2. The CDR3 has 14 amino acids. CDR1 is MNHNS, CDR2 SASEGT, per germline. After removal of 11 bases from V and 4 bases from J, the junction contained 12 bases not matched to a gene. The CDR3 region is CAGAVTGGLETQYF. CDR3 in DNA: TGTGCCGGAGCGGTAACGGGGGGGCTAGAGACCCAGTACTTC.

The V call is TRBV11-2, the J call TRBJ1-6; D remains ambiguous. Trimming removed 3 bases from V and 9 bases from J, with 3 bases in between. The CDR3 contains 11 residues. Per germline, CDR1 SGHAT and CDR2 FQNNGV. CDR3 coding DNA: TGTGCCAGCAGCTTCGGTTCACCCCTCCACTTT. It translates to CASSFGSPLHF.

This chain connects TRBV4-2 to TRBJ1-1, with D perhaps TRBD1 (5 bases). The ends were cut back, 0 bases at V and 4 bases at J, with 12 bases in the middle. Germline CDR1 reads LGHNA; CDR2 reads YNFKEQ. CDR3 length: 15 residues. Here the CDR3 DNA reads TGTGCCAGCAGCCAAGAGGGGCTCTTGGGCACTGAAGCTTTCTTT. It specifies CASSQEGLLGTEAFF.

V and J are TRBV13 and TRBJ2-1; TRBD1 is a possible D gene (5 bases). CDR3 size: 16 residues. Germline assignment: CDR1 PRHDT and CDR2 FYEKMQ (reference sequence). Between the trimmed V and J ends, which lost 7 bases and 2 bases, there was a span of 18 bases. The CDR3 coding sequence is TGTGCCAGCACCAAAGCGTGGGGCGCAGCCTACAATGAGCAGTTCTTC. The encoded protein is CASTKAWGAAYNEQFF.

The V and J genes are TRBV27 and TRBJ2-3; no firm D call. Germline assignment: CDR1 MNHEY and CDR2 SMNVEV (reference sequence). CDR3 length: 11 residues. The ends were cut back, 3 bases at V and 13 bases at J, with 11 bases in the middle. CDR3 sequence: CASSFGTEKYF. CDR3 DNA sequence: TGTGCCAGCAGTTTCGGAACAGAAAAGTATTTT.

The genes are TRBV2 and TRBJ1-1; the D gene is possibly TRBD1 (5 bases). Germline V gives CDR1 SNHLY, CDR2 FYNNEI. Trimming left V 7 bases short and J 6 bases short, with 18 bases between. The CDR3 is 14 amino acids. DNA for the CDR3: TGTGCCAGCACGGGACTCTTAACCAGCTCTGAAGCTTTCTTT. Translating it yields CASTGLLTSSEAFF.

The CDR3: CASSLAGQARAYNEQFF. CDR3 bases: TGTGCCAGCAGCTTAGCCGGGCAGGCCAGGGCCTACAATGAGCAGTTCTTC. The chain has TRBV7-9 and TRBJ2-1, with a weak D call TRBD1 (5 bases). The germline V and J ends were trimmed by 0 bases and 2 bases, with 14 bases remaining between them. This CDR3 region has 17 residues. Looked up from germline, CDR1 is SEHNR and CDR2 is FQNEAQ (reference sequence).

The chain uses TRBV7-9 and TRBJ1-6; no clear D. Trimming pared 5 bases from V and 1 base from J, leaving 6 bases between. This CDR3 has 14 residues. Germline CDR1 is SEHNR and CDR2 is FQNEAQ (reference sequence). The CDR3 reads CASSGESYNSPLHF. CDR3 in DNA: TGTGCCAGCAGCGGAGAGTCCTATAATTCACCCCTCCACTTT.

The rearrangement joins TRBV7-8 to TRBJ2-7; the D gene is possibly TRBD1 (7 bases). Trimming stripped 3 bases from V and 0 bases from J, with 12 bases between. CDR1 and CDR2 from the germline V gene are SGHVS and FQNEAQ. CDR3 length: 15 residues. The CDR3 nucleotides are TGTGCCAGCAGCTTGCGCGGGACAGTCTCCTACGAGCAGTACTTC. This sequence encodes CASSLRGTVSYEQYF.

V usage is TRBV2 and J usage is TRBJ2-3; a weak D match, TRBD2 (5 bases). Trimming removed 7 bases at V and 1 base at J, with 15 bases between. The CDR3 has 15 residues. Germline V CDR1 and CDR2: SNHLY, FYNNEI. The CDR3, as DNA: TGTGCCAGCATCCTCGGGATGCGCCGCACAGATACGCAGTATTTT. Its translation is CASILGMRRTDTQYF. The full variable domain, its missing parts supplied by reference TRBV2 and TRBJ2-3, is EPEVTQTPSHQVTQMGQEVILRCVPISNHLYFYWYRQILGQKVEFLVSFYNNEISEKSEIFDDQFSVERPDGSNFTLKIRSTKLEDSAMYFCASILGMRRTDTQYFGPGTRLTVL.

In its sample, this clone was seen once. The chain recombines TRBV6-6 with TRBJ1-2; D is uncertain. CDR1 is MNHNY, CDR2 SVGAGI, per germline (reference sequence). Trimming removed 3 bases at V and 0 bases at J, with 11 bases between. This CDR3 has 15 amino acids. The CDR3 reads CASSYIPTTNYGYTF. For the CDR3, the DNA is TGTGCCAGCAGTTATATCCCTACTACTAACTATGGCTACACCTTC.

This sequence joins TRBV28 and TRBJ1-4, with 9 bases that match TRBD1. V shed 6 bases and J 8 bases; nucleotides not matched to a gene: 7. Germline V gene sequence: CDR1 MDHEN, CDR2 SYDVKM. The CDR3 runs 14 residues. For the CDR3, the DNA is TGTGCCAGCAGGTTAACAGGGGGCGAGGAAAAACTGTTTTTT. Protein sequence: CASRLTGGEEKLFF.

The count of this clone is one. The V and J genes are TRBV15 and TRBJ1-5, with D possibly being TRBD1 (6 bases). V shed 0 bases and J shed 3 bases, with 12 bases lying between them. Germline values: CDR1 LNHNV, CDR2 YYDKDF (reference sequence). CDR3 size: 16 residues. The chain's CDR3 is CATSRDRGGLNQPQHF. DNA for the CDR3: TGTGCCACCAGCAGAGACAGGGGTGGGCTCAATCAGCCCCAGCATTTT.

This rearrangement joins TRBV10-2 to TRBJ1-6, with D possibly being TRBD1 (5 bases). V was trimmed by 5 bases and J by 0 bases, leaving 8 bases between them. CDR1 is WSHSY, CDR2 SAAADI, per germline. The CDR3 loop spans 15 amino acids. The CDR3: CASSQQASYNSPLHF. The CDR3 DNA is TGCGCCAGCAGTCAACAGGCCTCCTATAATTCACCCCTCCACTTT.

The V and J genes are TRBV7-9 and TRBJ1-3; 9 bases agree with TRBD1. Germline V gene sequence: CDR1 SEHNR, CDR2 FQNEAQ (reference sequence). There are 17 residues in the CDR3. Trimming removed 5 bases from V and 0 bases from J; junction bases left unmatched: 8. This CDR3 is CASSGYRGRDSGNTIYF. CDR3 in DNA: TGTGCCAGCAGCGGGTACAGGGGGCGCGACTCTGGAAACACCATATATTTT.

This chain joins TRBV4-1 and TRBJ1-1; 7 bases line up with TRBD1. V shed 1 base, J shed 8 bases, and the junction held 10 bases outside the gene matches. This CDR3 region has 15 residues. Germline V gene sequence: CDR1 MGHRA, CDR2 YSYEKL. In nucleotides, the CDR3 is TGCGCCAGCAGCCAAGTTGGGACAGAAAGGAAGGAAGCTTTCTTT. Its protein is CASSQVGTERKEAFF.

The chain recombines TRBV29-1 with TRBJ2-5; D is unclear. Germline CDR1 is SQVTM and CDR2 is ANQGSEA. V was shortened by 3 bases and J by 1 base, with 6 bases between the two germline ends. The length of the CDR3 is 12 residues. The CDR3 nucleotides are TGCAGCGTTGAGTACAGCCAAGAGACCCAGTACTTC. It is translated as CSVEYSQETQYF.

This chain uses TRBV30 with TRBJ2-3; D remains unclear. CDR3 length equals 12 residues. V was shortened by 4 bases and J by 4 bases, with 9 bases between the two germline ends. The germline gives CDR1 GTSNPN, CDR2 SVGIG (reference sequence). CDR3 protein: CAWTNLADTQYF. The CDR3 DNA reads as TGTGCCTGGACCAACCTAGCAGATACGCAGTATTTT. Drawing the rest from reference TRBV30 and TRBJ2-3, the complete variable domain is SQTIHQWPATLVQPVGSPLSLECTVEGTSNPNLYWYRQAAGRGLQLLFYSVGIGQISSEVPQNLSASRPQDRQFILSSKKLLLSDSGFYLCAWTNLADTQYFGPGTRLTVL.

The rearrangement links TRBV6-1 to TRBJ2-7, with 12 bases aligning to TRBD1. Germline CDR1 is MNHNS and CDR2 is SASEGT. V shed 1 base, J shed 5 bases, and the junction held 3 bases outside the gene matches. This CDR3 region has 15 residues. CDR3 in DNA: TGTGCCAGCAGTGAAGTCGGGACAGGGGGCGACGAGCAGTACTTC. Its protein product is CASSEVGTGGDEQYF.

This clone was counted only a few times. The rearrangement joins TRBV6-1 to TRBJ1-5; 9 bases map to TRBD1. The CDR3 has 16 amino acids. Germline V gives CDR1 MNHNS, CDR2 SASEGT. V lost 3 bases to trimming and J lost 4 bases; unmatched junction nucleotides: 7. The CDR3 region is CASSDRRTGANQPQHF. The CDR3 bases are TGTGCCAGCAGTGACCGACGGACAGGGGCAAATCAGCCCCAGCATTTT.

The chain is built from TRBV5-4 and TRBJ1-2, with TRBD1 identical over 10 bases. V was pared by 0 bases and J by 7 bases, with 9 bases of the junction left unmatched. CDR3 size: 16 residues. CDR1 is SGHNT and CDR2 is YYREEE in the germline V gene (reference sequence). The CDR3 sequence: CASSLAAGQGRSGYTF. For the CDR3, the DNA is TGTGCCAGCAGCTTGGCCGCGGGACAGGGGAGGAGTGGCTACACCTTC.

The V gene is TRBV30, the J gene TRBJ1-4; D gene unclear. The CDR3 has 11 residues. Trimming took off 2 bases at V and 5 bases at J, with 3 bases between the two ends. Germline CDR1 is GTSNPN and CDR2 is SVGIG (reference sequence). CDR3 coding DNA: TGTGCCTGGAGTACAAATGAAAAACTGTTTTTT. Translation gives CAWSTNEKLFF.

The V call is TRBV2, the J call TRBJ2-7; D not certain. The germline gives CDR1 SNHLY, CDR2 FYNNEI. The CDR3 consists of 13 residues. Between the trimmed V and J ends, which lost 3 bases and 3 bases, there was a span of 9 bases. The CDR3 sequence: CASSEGTYYEQYF. DNA for the CDR3: TGTGCCAGCAGTGAGGGCACCTACTACGAGCAGTACTTC.

This chain uses TRBV7-2 with TRBJ2-1, with a tentative D call TRBD2 (5 bases). The germline V gene encodes CDR1 SGHTA and CDR2 FQGNSA. There are 13 residues in the CDR3. The V end lost 5 bases, the J end lost 6 bases, and 11 bases lay between the germline ends. In DNA, the CDR3 is TGTGCCAGCAGCCAACGGACTTCCAATGAGCAGTTCTTC. As protein: CASSQRTSNEQFF. The full variable domain, completed using reference TRBV7-2 and TRBJ2-1, is GAGVSQSPSNKVTEKGKDVELRCDPISGHTALYWYRQSLGQGLEFLIYFQGNSAPDKSGLPSDRFSAERTGGSVSTLTIQRTQQEDSAVYLCASSQRTSNEQFFGPGTRLTVL.

CDR3: CASSPGTGGLPEAFF. The CDR3 nucleotides read TGCGCCAGCAGTCCGGGGACAGGGGGTCTACCTGAAGCTTTCTTT. J is TRBJ1-1 and V is TRBV5-1, with TRBD1 matching over 11 bases. CDR1 SGHRS and CDR2 YFSETQ come from the germline V gene. The CDR3 sequence is 15 residues long. V lost 5 bases to trimming and J lost 6 bases; unmatched junction nucleotides: 9.

V gene TRBV6-6 combines with J gene TRBJ2-1; possible D gene TRBD2, 5 bases. The CDR3 is 12 residues long. Between the trimmed V and J ends, which lost 6 bases and 9 bases, there was a span of 12 bases. Germline V lookup: CDR1 MNHNY, CDR2 SVGAGI (reference sequence). The CDR3 DNA follows: TGTGCCAGCAGCCTACTAGTCACTGAGCAGTTCTTC. Protein: CASSLLVTEQFF.

This chain joins TRBV5-6 and TRBJ2-7, with 9 bases aligning to TRBD1. From germline, CDR1 is SGHDT and CDR2 YYEEEE. This CDR3 contains 18 residues. V lost 4 bases to trimming and J lost 0 bases; unmatched junction nucleotides: 14. CDR3 loop: CASSKTGGQGPFSYEQYF. The CDR3 nucleotides read TGTGCCAGCAGCAAAACGGGGGGACAGGGACCCTTCTCCTACGAGCAGTACTTC.

This chain uses TRBV7-8 with TRBJ1-1; D uncertain. Trimming took 5 bases from V and 0 from J, leaving 13 bases between them. Germline CDR1 reads SGHVS; CDR2 reads FQNEAQ. There are 15 residues in the CDR3. This CDR3 is CASSITAFLNTEAFF. The CDR3 DNA is TGTGCCAGCAGCATAACAGCTTTCCTGAACACTGAAGCTTTCTTT.

The V and J genes are TRBV28 and TRBJ2-3; the D is unclear. The CDR3 totals 12 residues. Germline V gene lookup returns CDR1 MDHEN and CDR2 SYDVKM. Trimming removed 5 bases from V and 2 bases from J, with 5 bases in between. The CDR3 sequence: CASSPHTDTQYF. DNA of the CDR3: TGTGCCAGCAGTCCCCACACAGATACGCAGTATTTT.